Listed here are 10 T cell receptor beta chains from one sample, sequenced in a study of T cells after yellow fever vaccination. TCRdb recomputed calls from the 5' RACE reads with MiXCR, one row per CDR3 protein. The sample includes about 260,000 distinct CDR3 sequences, 10% to 15% of them seen just once. This material consisted of CD4+ T cells sorted from PBMCs, taken 45 days after the yellow fever booster vaccination. Receptor source: a man aged 25-45 years who received the YFV17D yellow fever vaccine.

The sample holds a few counts of this clonotype. The chain employs TRBV23-1 and TRBJ2-1, with 13 bases matching TRBD2. TRBV23-1 is classed as an ORF, of uncertain function. J lost 9 bases, V lost 0 bases, and 8 bases had no gene match. The CDR3 totals 17 residues. The CDR3 DNA reads TGCGCCAGCAGTCAATCGGGGACTAGCGGGGCGTCTGGTGAGCAGTTCTTC. Translated: CASSQSGTSGASGEQFF.

The DNA for the CDR3 is TGTGCCAGCAGTTTTTCGGACAGGGCTGCAGATACGCAGTATTTT. Translation: CASSFSDRAADTQYF. The chain links TRBV6-5 to TRBJ2-3, with 8 bases identical to TRBD1. This CDR3 contains 15 residues. V trimming: 4 bases; J trimming: 4 bases; junction bases outside the gene matches: 7. Germline V gene sequence: CDR1 MNHEY, CDR2 SVGAGI.

V is TRBV20-1 and J is TRBJ2-3; D could derive from TRBD1 or TRBD2 (5 bases each). V was cut by 2 bases and J by 6 bases, with 15 bases left in between. CDR1 is DFQATT, CDR2 SNEGSKA, per germline (reference sequence). The CDR3 sequence is 14 residues long. CDR3 region: CSARRSEGLDTQYF. Written as DNA, the CDR3 is TGCAGTGCTAGACGTAGCGAGGGGTTGGATACGCAGTATTTT.

This clonotype turned up a few times. CDR3 in amino acids: CSVGQRAYNEQFF. CDR3 sequence (DNA): TGCAGCGTTGGACAACGGGCCTACAATGAGCAGTTCTTC. The chain has TRBV29-1 and TRBJ2-1; D is unresolved. The CDR3 runs 13 residues. V lost 4 bases and J 2 bases, leaving 9 bases between the germline ends. CDR1 SQVTM and CDR2 ANQGSEA come from the germline V gene.

The J gene is TRBJ2-3, the V gene TRBV6-2 or TRBV6-3; 11 nucleotides match TRBD2. CDR1 and CDR2 (germline): MNHEY, SVGEGT. Unmatched junction bases numbered 16, after V lost 5 bases and J lost 0 bases. The length of the CDR3 is 20 residues. The CDR3 coding sequence is TGTGCCAGCAGTACAAGACTAGCGGGAAGACTAGACCTGAGCACAGATACGCAGTATTTT. Amino acids: CASSTRLAGRLDLSTDTQYF.

This clonotype showed up just a few times. V is TRBV29-1 and J is TRBJ2-1, with D tentatively TRBD1 (6 bases). The germline gives CDR1 SQVTM, CDR2 ANQGSEA. The CDR3 has 16 amino acids. V lost 1 base, J lost 1 base, and 14 bases lay in between. The CDR3 loop reads CSVEGGPRVSYNEQFF. CDR3 sequence (DNA): TGCAGCGTTGAAGGGGGGCCGCGGGTGTCCTACAATGAGCAGTTCTTC.

This clonotype turned up a few times. The chain combines TRBV7-2 with TRBJ2-3; tentatively, D is TRBD1 or TRBD2 (5 bases each). The CDR3 spans 14 residues. Trimming took 7 bases from V and 5 from J, leaving 16 bases between them. Germline V gene lookup returns CDR1 SGHTA and CDR2 FQGNSA. CDR3 nucleotide sequence: TGTGCCAGCACCCCGGGAACAGGCTTAGATACGCAGTATTTT. It encodes CASTPGTGLDTQYF. The variable domain in full, with the rest retrieved from reference TRBV7-2 and TRBJ2-3, is GAGVSQSPSNKVTEKGKDVELRCDPISGHTALYWYRQSLGQGLEFLIYFQGNSAPDKSGLPSDRFSAERTGGSVSTLTIQRTQQEDSAVYLCASTPGTGLDTQYFGPGTRLTVL.

This chain uses TRBV4-3 with TRBJ2-3, with TRBD1 as a possible D gene (6 bases). This CDR3 has 16 amino acids. The germline V gene encodes CDR1 LGHNA and CDR2 YSLEER. Trimming took 4 bases from V and 5 from J, leaving 19 bases between them. The DNA of the CDR3 is TGCGCCAGCAGCCCCCTGGGGGCCGCCGGGGAAGATACGCAGTATTTT. It is translated as CASSPLGAAGEDTQYF.

This clonotype was observed once. The V gene is TRBV4-3, the J gene TRBJ1-1, with unresolved D. The V and J ends lost 4 bases and 4 bases respectively, with 16 bases between them. The CDR3 is made up of 15 amino acids. The V gene's germline CDR1 is LGHNA and CDR2 YSLEER. This chain's CDR3 is CASSPVGHMGTEAFF. CDR3 nucleotides: TGCGCCAGCAGCCCCGTCGGGCATATGGGCACTGAAGCTTTCTTT.

This clonotype was found a few times. The gene calls are TRBV6-1 and TRBJ2-4; D uncertain. The germline V gene encodes CDR1 MNHNS and CDR2 SASEGT. The CDR3 consists of 16 residues. Trimming stripped 6 bases from V and 8 bases from J, with 23 bases between. The CDR3 DNA reads TGTGCCAGCAGCGCCGGCGGCGCCCCAGGATTCCACATTCAGTACTTC. The encoded protein is CASSAGGAPGFHIQYF.